The T cell receptor (beta chain) described here comes from a study of T cells in Graves' hyperthyroidism and ophthalmopathy. Study-level background: Blood was drawn when the patient was first diagnosed and still untreated.

Findings of the study overall: Blood held most thyroid clonotypes expanded above 0.001 frequency.

This clonotype was picked up many times. The antigen is undetermined. The CDR3 length is 15 residues. Trimming pared 2 bases from V and 5 bases from J, leaving 16 bases between. In germline, CDR1 is SGHDT, CDR2 YYEEEE. The diagnostic basis comprised clinical symptoms, serum thyroxine and TRAb, thyroid ultrasound and orbital computed tomography. The blood sample dates from first hyperthyroidism diagnosis, preceding any ophthalmopathy symptoms. RNA transcripts gave rise to amplified TCR beta CDR3 regions. A first-round RT-PCR of the TCR CDR3 used the HTBI primer set. TCRdb processed the multiplex PCR reads anew with MiXCR; each CDR3 protein has one entry. The sample consists of approximately 400,000 distinct CDR3 sequences, about 15% of them appearing once.

This sequence was found in a woman aged 18 to 35 with Graves' hyperthyroidism that later progressed to Graves' ophthalmopathy. Sequencing used blood. The J gene is TRBJ2-5, the V gene TRBV5-6; D possibly matches TRBD1 or TRBD2 (5 bases each). CDR3 coding DNA: TGTGCCAGCAGCTTAGGCCTAGGGGACGCCGAGACCCAGTACTTC. This translates into CASSLGLGDAETQYF.